A selection of T cell receptor beta chains follows, all from one sample in a study of CD8 T cells in ankylosing spondylitis. Each CDR3 protein is one row after TCRdb ran MiXCR on the 5' RACE reads. Among around 480,000 distinct CDR3 sequences listed, roughly 17% were seen once. The sample taken for sequencing was blood, either unsorted or a sorted T cell fraction (not recorded which). Receptor source: a male donor with ankylosing spondylitis. Each CDR3 is given with its conserved first and last residue. D genes are given only for firm matches. For some rows the clone size is stated as once, few or many, or as a class when expanded; others skip it.

D,size,V,J,DNA,CDR3
.,.,TRBV3-1,TRBJ1-2,TGTGCCAGCAGCCCCCTGAGGGGTAACTATGGCTACACCTTC,CASSPLRGNYGYTF
TRBD2,.,TRBV20-1,TRBJ2-2,TGCAGTGCTAGAATTAGCGGGAGTTGGACCGGGGAGCTGTTTTTT,CSARISGSWTGELFF
.,few,TRBV20-1,TRBJ1-4,TGCAGTGCTAGAGTAGACTTTCCTAATGAAAAACTGTTTTTT,CSARVDFPNEKLFF
.,.,TRBV5-4,TRBJ2-3,TGTGCCAGCAGCTTCAACAGGGAGGATACGCAGTATTTT,CASSFNREDTQYF
.,.,TRBV12-3/TRBV12-4,TRBJ2-3,TGTGCCAGCAGTTTTGGACTTAAAGGGGATACGCAGTATTTT,CASSFGLKGDTQYF
.,few,TRBV3-1,TRBJ2-2,TGTGCCAGCAGTCTCCGGGACATTAACACCGGGGAGCTGTTTTTT,CASSLRDINTGELFF
.,few,TRBV9,TRBJ2-7,TGTGCCAGCAGCGTAGGGCTCGGTGGGACCAAGGAGCAGTACTTC,CASSVGLGGTKEQYF
TRBD2,.,TRBV20-1,TRBJ2-2,TGCAGTGCTACCCTAGCGGGAGGGCCAAACGGGGAGCTGTTTTTT,CSATLAGGPNGELFF
TRBD1,few,TRBV5-1,TRBJ2-7,TGCGCCAGCAGCTCCCCCGGGACAGAACACTACGAGCAGTACTTC,CASSSPGTEHYEQYF
TRBD2,.,TRBV4-2,TRBJ2-1,TGTGCCAGCAGCCCCTTCGGGGGAGGGCCGTCCAATGAGCAGTTCTTC,CASSPFGGGPSNEQFF
TRBD2,many,TRBV9,TRBJ2-2,TGTGCCAGCAGCGTAGATCTGACTAGCGGGACCGGGGAGCTGTTTTTT,CASSVDLTSGTGELFF
.,few,TRBV5-1,TRBJ1-1,TGCGCCAGCAGCTTGGGGCAAGGCTCCCTCGGAGGGACTGAAGCTTTCTTT,CASSLGQGSLGGTEAFF